A single TCR beta chain is shown here with its context. Its antigen is unknown. No per-base quality is available; no much larger clone lies one base away. This entry belongs to a study of siplizumab effects on memory and regulatory T cells (dated by TCRdb to the late 2010s). About the study as a whole: The study looked at the effect of siplizumab, an anti-CD2 antibody, on alloreactive T-cell subsets in allogeneic mixed lymphocyte reactions made from human PBMCs.

The paper as a whole reports these results and caveats: Sequences below about 10^-5 frequency were poorly captured, so only a minor fraction of alloreactive clones could be mapped to unstimulated subsets. No functional confirmation was obtained for the suppressive function of proliferating Tregs from siplizumab cultures. About 80-96% of proliferating CD4+ or CD8+ clones could not be given a naive or memory phenotype. Siplizumab significantly reduced the cumulative frequency of alloreactive sequences traceable to unstimulated CD4+ memory T cells. Among mappable alloreactive CD4+ clones, an average Treg-derived fraction of approximately 73% was observed with siplizumab, compared with roughly 25% in control reactions. Unstimulated naive T cells appeared to be more diverse than memory T cells, and naive cells seemed to make a substantial contribution to the alloresponse.

The receptor library was made with the immunoSEQ multiplex PCR assay. Around 10^5 TCR templates per sample were assayed by the deep sequencing platform. Genomic DNA extracted from sorted T cells was used for TCRbeta CDR3 sequencing. The original methods were these. The R programming language was used for clonal analysis of TCRbeta CDR3 data. Unstimulated samples were compared with post-reaction CFSE-low samples to define alloreactive CD4+ and CD8+ clones. Alloreactive CD4+ clones were assigned to regulatory or non-regulatory origin by matching sequences to sorted unstimulated Treg and non-Treg repertoires. TCRdb provides this immuneACCESS table in a form limited to in-frame rearrangements. Some clones are lacking; in checked studies, under half of them reflect an unresolved V gene, and why the rest are absent is not known. The D gene and trimming were derived from the DNA, and the V and J assignments and clone size from that table. The sample table lists about 100,000 clones, 92% of them with a count of one. Clones ranked in the top ten supply approximately 0.71% of the sample.

Sorted unstimulated T cells and proliferating T cells recovered from mixed lymphocyte reactions were subjected to TCRbeta CDR3 sequencing. Fresh whole blood from approximately 10 HLA-typed healthy donors was used to isolate PBMCs. To map where alloreactive clones came from, unstimulated CD4+ regulatory T cells were FACS-sorted. V drops 5 bases and J drops 4 bases, leaving 4 bases in between. Including the terminal cysteine and phenylalanine, the CDR3 comprises 11 residues. The entry retains the CDR3 DNA only, 33 bases that are in frame from base 1. The germline V gene specifies KGHSH as CDR1 and LQKENI as CDR2.

The TCR was taken from a human donor in good health. Sequencing used Tregs sorted from blood. The chain is assembled from TRBV18 and TRBJ2-3, with the D gene call left open. The sequenced DNA: TGTGCCAGCTCAGGGTCAGATACGCAGTATTTT. Translated, this is CASSGSDTQYF.